What follows are 9 T cell receptor beta chains derived from one specimen sequenced in a study of immune heterogeneity within non-small cell lung tumors. As template, the study used bulk tumor genomic DNA at approximately 610 ng per sample. The authors collected several far-apart biopsies from each primary tumor during surgery. Patients went through curative surgery, and their non-small cell lung cancer was untreated and newly diagnosed. Multiplex PCR (32 V and 13 J primers) was used to amplify the TCR beta CDR3. TCRdb reprocessed the multiplex PCR reads via MiXCR and lists one record per CDR3 protein. The sample has about 34,000 distinct CDR3 sequences, less than 35% seen once; the top ten hold about 4%. Sample: lung tumor tissue. The origin of the receptors is a middle-aged man with non-small cell lung cancer.

This clonotype was picked up many times. This rearrangement joins TRBV24-1 to TRBJ2-7, with D unresolved. V lost 2 bases and J lost 2, with 9 bases in between. The CDR3 consists of 14 residues. Germline CDR1 reads KGHDR; CDR2 reads SFDVKD. The CDR3 is CATSDSQSPYEQYF. DNA of the CDR3: TGTGCCACCAGTGATTCTCAGAGTCCCTACGAGCAGTACTTC.

This clonotype was detected only once. A much larger clone differs by one base, so this may be a read error. This is likely a read error, given that the CDR3 carries no conserved phenylalanine or tryptophan at its end. The chain couples TRBV6-5 to TRBJ2-7; D is ambiguous. The ends were cut back, 3 bases at V and 4 bases at J, with 13 bases in the middle. This CDR3 is 14 amino acids long. The V gene's germline CDR1 is MNHEY and CDR2 SVGAGI. The CDR3 spells CASSYLTSRYEQYL. The CDR3 region has the DNA TGTGCCAGCAGTTATCTTACAAGTCGGTACGAGCAGTACTTG.

The chain carries TRBV3-1 and TRBJ1-2, with a weak D call TRBD1 (6 bases). CDR1 is LGHDT and CDR2 is YNNKEL in the germline V gene (reference sequence). Trimming pared 2 bases from V and 4 bases from J, leaving 11 bases between. CDR3 length: 14 amino acids. CDR3 in amino acids: CASSQNTGSYGYTF. The CDR3 DNA reads as TGTGCCAGCAGCCAAAATACAGGGAGCTATGGCTACACCTTC.

Worth noting for this clonotype: This may arise from a read error, as a much more abundant clone is one base away. This chain joins TRBV6-1 and TRBJ1-5, with TRBD1 as a possible D gene (6 bases). Germline V CDR1 and CDR2: MNHNS, SASEGT. The CDR3 has 15 amino acids. V dropped 3 bases and J dropped 1 base, with 10 bases sitting between them. CDR3 sequence (DNA): TGTGCCAGCAGTGAGGTAGGGGGGAGCAATCAGCCCCAGCATTTT. It specifies CASSEVGGSNQPQHF.

The sample holds a few counts of this clonotype. The chain couples TRBV20-1 to TRBJ2-1; D possibly corresponds to TRBD2 (7 bases). The CDR3 sequence is 14 residues long. Trimming stripped 0 bases from V and 7 bases from J, with 13 bases between. Germline V gene lookup returns CDR1 DFQATT and CDR2 SNEGSKA (reference sequence). CDR3 in amino acids: CSARERGRGNEQFF. The CDR3 nucleotides are TGCAGTGCTAGAGAAAGAGGGAGGGGGAATGAGCAGTTCTTC.

The rearrangement joins TRBV4-3 to TRBJ1-3; no clear D. CDR1 is LGHNA and CDR2 is YSLEER in the germline V gene. The CDR3 contains 15 residues. V lost 0 bases and J lost 2, with 8 bases in between. The CDR3 DNA reads TGCGCCAGCAGCCAAGATCCAGATCCTGGAAACACCATATATTTT. Amino acid sequence: CASSQDPDPGNTIYF.

For this clonotype: It may be a read error: a sequence one base away is much more abundant. The chain couples TRBV5-1 to TRBJ2-7; TRBD2 matches at 7 bases. Germline assignment: CDR1 SGHRS and CDR2 YFSETQ. The CDR3 extends over 12 amino acids. V was pared by 6 bases and J by 3 bases, with 3 bases of the junction left unmatched. The DNA of the CDR3 is TGCGCCAGCATCCGGGGGGACTACGAGCAGTACTTC. Protein: CASIRGDYEQYF.

This clonotype is labeled as medium-sized. This sequence joins TRBV6-6 and TRBJ1-2; 8 bases map to TRBD1. The CDR3 sequence is 15 residues long. The ends lost 0 bases at V and 4 bases at J; junction bases unmatched: 4. In germline, CDR1 is MNHNY, CDR2 SVGAGI (reference sequence). The DNA for the CDR3 is TGTGCCAGCAGTTACTCGCCAGGGGGCGGCTATGGCTACACCTTC. This encodes CASSYSPGGGYGYTF.

The rearrangement uses TRBV7-9 and TRBJ2-3; D remains unclear. The V end lost 5 bases, the J end lost 2 bases, and 11 bases lay between the germline ends. CDR3 size: 14 residues. The germline V gene has CDR1 SEHNR and CDR2 FQNEAQ (reference sequence). CDR3 loop: CASSPDGSTDTQYF. The CDR3 DNA reads TGTGCCAGCAGCCCCGATGGGTCCACAGATACGCAGTATTTT.